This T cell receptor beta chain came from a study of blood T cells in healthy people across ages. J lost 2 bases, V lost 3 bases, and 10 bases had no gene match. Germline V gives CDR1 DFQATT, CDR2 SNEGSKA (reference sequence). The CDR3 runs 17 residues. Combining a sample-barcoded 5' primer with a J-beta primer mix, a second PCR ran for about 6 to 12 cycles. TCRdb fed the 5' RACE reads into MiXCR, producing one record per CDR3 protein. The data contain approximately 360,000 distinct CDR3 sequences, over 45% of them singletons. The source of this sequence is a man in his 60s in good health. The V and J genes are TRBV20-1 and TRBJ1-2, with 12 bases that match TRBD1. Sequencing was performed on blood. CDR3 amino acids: CSARVPGQGARNYGYTF. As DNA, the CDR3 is TGCAGTGCTAGGGTCCCGGGACAGGGGGCGCGGAACTATGGCTACACCTTC.